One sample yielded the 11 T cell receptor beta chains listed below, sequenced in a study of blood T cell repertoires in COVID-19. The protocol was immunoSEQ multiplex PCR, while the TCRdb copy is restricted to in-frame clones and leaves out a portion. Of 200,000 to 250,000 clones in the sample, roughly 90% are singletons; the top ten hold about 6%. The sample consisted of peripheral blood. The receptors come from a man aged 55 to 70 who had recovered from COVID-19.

CDR3 sequence: CASRRTGEDNEQFF. DNA of the CDR3: TGTGCCAGCAGGAGGACAGGGGAGGACAATGAGCAGTTCTTC. The chain links TRBV5-4 to TRBJ2-1; 9 nucleotides match TRBD1. CDR1 and CDR2 from the germline V gene are SGHNT and YYREEE (reference sequence). V was clipped by 5 bases and J by 5 bases; unmatched bases: 5. The CDR3 has 14 amino acids.

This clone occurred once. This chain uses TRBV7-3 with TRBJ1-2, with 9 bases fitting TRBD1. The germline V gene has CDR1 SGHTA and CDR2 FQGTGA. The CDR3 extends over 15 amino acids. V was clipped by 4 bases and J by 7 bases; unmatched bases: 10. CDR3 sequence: CASSSRTGALSGYTF. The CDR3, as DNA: TGTGCCAGCAGCTCGCGGACAGGGGCCCTAAGTGGCTACACCTTC.

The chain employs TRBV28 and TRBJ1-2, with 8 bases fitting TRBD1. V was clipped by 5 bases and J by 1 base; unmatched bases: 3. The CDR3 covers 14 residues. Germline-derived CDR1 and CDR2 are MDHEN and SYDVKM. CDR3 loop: CASSAGQGNYGYTF. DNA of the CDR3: TGTGCCAGCAGTGCCGGACAGGGTAACTATGGCTACACCTTC.

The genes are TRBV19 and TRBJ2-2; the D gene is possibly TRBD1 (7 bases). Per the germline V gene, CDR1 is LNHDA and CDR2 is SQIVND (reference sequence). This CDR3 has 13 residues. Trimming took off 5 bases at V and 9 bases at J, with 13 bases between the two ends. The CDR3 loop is CASSSQGGRELFF. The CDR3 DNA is TGTGCCAGTAGTTCTCAGGGGGGCCGGGAGCTGTTTTTT.

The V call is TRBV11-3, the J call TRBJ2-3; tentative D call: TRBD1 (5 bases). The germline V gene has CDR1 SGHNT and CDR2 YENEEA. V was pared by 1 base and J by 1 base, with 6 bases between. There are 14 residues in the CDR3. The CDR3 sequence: CASSLGRGTDTQYF. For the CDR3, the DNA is TGTGCCAGCAGCTTAGGCAGGGGCACAGATACGCAGTATTTT.

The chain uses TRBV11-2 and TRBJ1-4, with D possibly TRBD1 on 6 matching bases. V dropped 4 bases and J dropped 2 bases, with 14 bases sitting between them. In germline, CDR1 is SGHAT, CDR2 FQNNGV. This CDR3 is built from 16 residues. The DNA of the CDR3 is TGTGCCAGCAGCTCGGGAAACAGGGCGACTAATGAAAAACTGTTTTTT. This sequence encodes CASSSGNRATNEKLFF.

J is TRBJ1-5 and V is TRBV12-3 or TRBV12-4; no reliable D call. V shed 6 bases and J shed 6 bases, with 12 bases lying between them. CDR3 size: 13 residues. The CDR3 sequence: CASSREGVQPQHF. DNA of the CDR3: TGTGCCAGCAGCCGAGAGGGCGTTCAGCCCCAGCATTTT.

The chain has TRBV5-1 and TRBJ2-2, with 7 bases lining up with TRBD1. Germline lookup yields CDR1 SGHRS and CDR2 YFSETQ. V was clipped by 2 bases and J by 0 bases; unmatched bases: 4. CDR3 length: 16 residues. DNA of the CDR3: TGCGCCAGCAGCTTACCGGGACAGCCGAACACCGGGGAGCTGTTTTTT. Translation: CASSLPGQPNTGELFF.

CDR3 protein: CASSPRGSGGPGELFF. In nucleotides, the CDR3 is TGTGCCAGCAGCCCCCGGGGTAGCGGGGGTCCCGGGGAGCTGTTTTTT. The gene calls are TRBV9 and TRBJ2-2; 9 bases agree with TRBD2. Unmatched junction bases numbered 10, after V lost 4 bases and J lost 6 bases. Germline values: CDR1 SGDLS, CDR2 YYNGEE. CDR3 length: 16 residues.

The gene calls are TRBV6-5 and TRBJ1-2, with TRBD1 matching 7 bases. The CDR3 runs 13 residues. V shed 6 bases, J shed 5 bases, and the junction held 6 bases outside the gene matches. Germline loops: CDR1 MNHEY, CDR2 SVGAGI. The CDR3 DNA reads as TGTGCCAGCAGAACAGGGACAGCGTATGGCTACACCTTC. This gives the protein CASRTGTAYGYTF.

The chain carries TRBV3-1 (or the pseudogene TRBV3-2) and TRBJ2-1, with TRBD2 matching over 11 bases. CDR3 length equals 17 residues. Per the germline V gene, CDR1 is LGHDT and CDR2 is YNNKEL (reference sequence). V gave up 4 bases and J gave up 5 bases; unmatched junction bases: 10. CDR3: CASSPNPGTSGNNEQFF. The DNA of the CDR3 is TGTGCCAGCAGCCCCAACCCTGGGACTAGCGGCAACAATGAGCAGTTCTTC.